This is a list of T cell receptor beta chains from one sample in a study of blood T cell repertoires in COVID-19. Profiling relied on immunoSEQ multiplex PCR, and the TCRdb table lists in-frame clones only, not all of them. The sample carries roughly 340,000 clones, 70% to 90% recorded once. The sequencing sample was made of PBMCs or T cells enriched from blood (not recorded which). These TCRs come from a man in his forties or fifties in a cohort exposed to, infected with or recovered from COVID-19 (not recorded which). Each CDR3 is given with its conserved first and last residue. Fields, in order: J gene, CDR3 length, V gene, CDR3 protein.

j_call: TRBJ2-4
cdr3_length: 16
v_call: TRBV23-1
cdr3_aa: CASNRRQGARKNIQYF

j_call: TRBJ2-1
cdr3_length: 16
v_call: TRBV5-1
cdr3_aa: CASSLLRTGVDNEQFF

j_call: TRBJ2-1
cdr3_length: 13
v_call: TRBV18
cdr3_aa: CASSPQTSHEQFF

j_call: TRBJ1-1
cdr3_length: 14
v_call: TRBV7-6
cdr3_aa: CASSLQGQNTEAFF

j_call: TRBJ2-1
cdr3_length: 14
v_call: TRBV5-6
cdr3_aa: CASSFGSVNNEQFF

j_call: TRBJ2-7
cdr3_length: 15
v_call: TRBV5-1
cdr3_aa: CASSPSGEKGGEQYF

j_call: TRBJ1-2
cdr3_length: 10
v_call: TRBV20-1
cdr3_aa: CSANRDGYTF

j_call: TRBJ2-5
cdr3_length: 14
v_call: TRBV11-2
cdr3_aa: CASSQSPGRETQYF

j_call: TRBJ2-2
cdr3_length: 14
v_call: TRBV3-1/TRBV3-2
cdr3_aa: CASSIAGGKGELFF

j_call: TRBJ2-2
cdr3_length: 17
v_call: TRBV27
cdr3_aa: CASSWGTSGANTGELFF

j_call: TRBJ2-3
cdr3_length: 16
v_call: TRBV28
cdr3_aa: CASSLSQGSSTDTQYF

j_call: TRBJ2-2
cdr3_length: 15
v_call: TRBV9
cdr3_aa: CASSVTSGNTGELFF

j_call: TRBJ2-2
cdr3_length: 15
v_call: TRBV9
cdr3_aa: CASSVGQGAFGELFF

j_call: TRBJ2-3
cdr3_length: 16
v_call: TRBV5-1
cdr3_aa: CASSPQARGPTDTQYF

j_call: TRBJ1-4
cdr3_length: 19
v_call: TRBV9
cdr3_aa: CASSVVPTGGASSNEKLFF

j_call: TRBJ2-3
cdr3_length: 14
v_call: TRBV6-5
cdr3_aa: CASRVGSIGDTQYF

j_call: TRBJ2-1
cdr3_length: 19
v_call: TRBV7-8
cdr3_aa: CASSLVPGQATTSYNEQFF

j_call: TRBJ1-1
cdr3_length: 18
v_call: TRBV7-6
cdr3_aa: CASSFQRVGYRLNTEAFF

j_call: TRBJ2-1
cdr3_length: 17
v_call: TRBV2
cdr3_aa: CASSGGGGRNAYNEQFF

j_call: TRBJ2-3
cdr3_length: 15
v_call: TRBV24-1
cdr3_aa: CATSDSGSGTDTQYF

j_call: TRBJ2-5
cdr3_length: 19
v_call: TRBV5-6
cdr3_aa: CASSFRAHWRRGSAVSQYF

j_call: TRBJ2-3
cdr3_length: 15
v_call: TRBV3-1/TRBV3-2
cdr3_aa: CASSRGREATDTQYF

j_call: TRBJ1-3
cdr3_length: 16
v_call: TRBV5-4
cdr3_aa: CASSSKGGVAGNTIYF

j_call: TRBJ1-1
cdr3_length: 15
v_call: TRBV5-4
cdr3_aa: CASSLGTGENTEAFF

j_call: TRBJ2-7
cdr3_length: 20
v_call: TRBV5-3
cdr3_aa: CARSLAGTSGRFVGAYEQYF

j_call: TRBJ1-6
cdr3_length: 15
v_call: TRBV7-2
cdr3_aa: CASSPRVPTNSPLHF

j_call: TRBJ2-7
cdr3_length: 14
v_call: TRBV19
cdr3_aa: CASSAGDLTYEQYF

j_call: TRBJ2-1
cdr3_length: 11
v_call: TRBV19
cdr3_aa: CATGSYNEQFF

j_call: TRBJ1-2
cdr3_length: 13
v_call: TRBV18
cdr3_aa: CASSTTGGNGYTF

j_call: TRBJ1-5
cdr3_length: 14
v_call: TRBV9
cdr3_aa: CASSVRVGNQPQHF

j_call: TRBJ2-7
cdr3_length: 14
v_call: TRBV30
cdr3_aa: CAWSVFPLSYEQYF

j_call: TRBJ2-3
cdr3_length: 16
v_call: TRBV7-9
cdr3_aa: CASSLLQTGSTDTQYF

j_call: TRBJ1-1
cdr3_length: 13
v_call: TRBV19
cdr3_aa: CASSDRVNTEAFF

j_call: TRBJ1-1
cdr3_length: 17
v_call: TRBV18
cdr3_aa: CASSPRMRTTLNTEAFF

j_call: TRBJ2-5
cdr3_length: 13
v_call: TRBV5-1
cdr3_aa: CASSSRGGETQYF

j_call: TRBJ2-7
cdr3_length: 14
v_call: TRBV6-4
cdr3_aa: CASSDYGEIYEQYF

j_call: TRBJ1-1
cdr3_length: 13
v_call: TRBV5-1
cdr3_aa: CASSLFRATEAFF

j_call: TRBJ1-3
cdr3_length: 15
v_call: TRBV5-1
cdr3_aa: CASSTDGSSGNTIYF

j_call: TRBJ2-2
cdr3_length: 16
v_call: TRBV3-1/TRBV3-2
cdr3_aa: CASTLGGGPRAGELFF

j_call: TRBJ1-2
cdr3_length: 13
v_call: TRBV6-5
cdr3_aa: CASRERANYGYTF

j_call: TRBJ2-7
cdr3_length: 13
v_call: TRBV10-2
cdr3_aa: CASRDLSSYEQYF

j_call: TRBJ1-1
cdr3_length: 15
v_call: TRBV25-1
cdr3_aa: CASSLAGTANTEAFF